Below, 26 T cell receptor beta chains from the same sample are listed, as sequenced in a study of shared clonotypes between healthy human individuals. TCRdb's copy holds only in-frame clones and misses some; the assay was immunoSEQ multiplex PCR. Of about 1.5 million clones detected, 95% to 99% appear once; the ten largest clones hold about 0.45%. Material for sequencing was naive CD4+ T cells sorted from blood. Subset: CD45RA+ positively selected. These receptors were taken from a man aged 30-40 years in good health.

This chain links TRBV28 with TRBJ2-5; weak D call: TRBD2 (6 bases). CDR3 size: 16 residues. The V end was cut by 7 bases, the J end by 4 bases, with 22 bases between. Germline V gene data show CDR1 as MDHEN and CDR2 as SYDVKM. This chain's CDR3 is CASNSWRAGHRETQYF. In nucleotides, the CDR3 is TGTGCCAGCAACTCTTGGAGGGCCGGGCATAGAGAGACCCAGTACTTC.

A note on this clone: Other DNA sequences in this specimen translate into the identical CDR3. The chain has TRBV28 and TRBJ2-7; 14 bases agree with TRBD2. V lost 8 bases, J lost 3 bases, and 3 bases stayed unmatched. Germline CDR1 reads MDHEN; CDR2 reads SYDVKM. The CDR3 is made up of 14 amino acids. The CDR3 DNA reads as TGTGCCAGCTCAGGGACTAGCGGGAGCTACGAGCAGTACTTC. It codes for CASSGTSGSYEQYF.

The chain employs TRBV19 and TRBJ1-5; D is possibly TRBD1 (5 bases). CDR3 length equals 16 residues. Germline CDR1 LNHDA, CDR2 SQIVND (reference sequence). The V and J ends lost 6 bases and 4 bases respectively, with 19 bases between them. Here the CDR3 reads CASSDQGGGENQPQHF. For the CDR3, the DNA is TGTGCCAGTAGCGACCAGGGCGGTGGGGAGAATCAGCCCCAGCATTTT.

A word on this clone: Other DNA sequences in this specimen translate into the identical CDR3. This chain joins TRBV6-5 and TRBJ2-6, with unresolved D. CDR1 is MNHEY, CDR2 SVGAGI, per germline. The CDR3 length is 15 residues. The V end lost 1 base, the J end lost 1 base, and 5 bases lay between the germline ends. Here the CDR3 DNA reads TGTGCCAGCAGTTACTTGGTTTCTGGGGCCAACGTCCTGACTTTC. Translating gives CASSYLVSGANVLTF.

Notes on this clone: The same CDR3 arises from other DNA sequences in this sample as well. The V call is TRBV30, the J call TRBJ2-7, with TRBD1 matching over 7 bases. The CDR3 contains 13 residues. Trimming cost V 5 bases and J 3 bases; bases outside gene matches: 7. Looked up from germline, CDR1 is GTSNPN and CDR2 is SVGIG (reference sequence). CDR3 amino acids: CAWGRQGFYEQYF. The CDR3 coding sequence is TGTGCCTGGGGTAGACAGGGTTTCTACGAGCAGTACTTC.

This sequence joins TRBV27 and TRBJ2-5, with D perhaps matching TRBD1 or TRBD2 (6 bases each). The V end lost 5 bases, the J end lost 5 bases, and 21 bases lay between the germline ends. The CDR3 runs 16 residues. CDR1 and CDR2 from the germline V gene are MNHEY and SMNVEV (reference sequence). Written as DNA, the CDR3 is TGTGCCAGCAGTCCACGCTTACTGGGGGGCAGGGAGACCCAGTACTTC. This translates into CASSPRLLGGRETQYF.

The chain carries TRBV19 and TRBJ1-5; D gene unclear. Germline lookup yields CDR1 LNHDA and CDR2 SQIVND (reference sequence). V gave up 0 bases and J gave up 1 base, with 7 bases separating them. The CDR3 is 15 amino acids. CDR3 bases: TGTGCCAGTAGTATAGATCGGTGGAGCAATCAGCCCCAGCATTTT. Translating gives CASSIDRWSNQPQHF.

The V call is TRBV6-5, the J call TRBJ2-5; the D is unclear. V was pared by 4 bases and J by 1 base, with 7 bases between. This CDR3 spans 13 amino acids. Germline V gives CDR1 MNHEY, CDR2 SVGAGI. The CDR3 region is CASSSVIQETQYF. The CDR3 DNA reads as TGTGCCAGCAGTTCGGTGATCCAAGAGACCCAGTACTTC.

This clone showed up just once. V and J are TRBV10-3 and TRBJ2-2; 7 bases match TRBD1. V was pared by 4 bases and J by 1 base, with 0 bases of the junction left unmatched. Germline CDR1 is ENHRY and CDR2 is SYGVKD. The length of the CDR3 is 14 residues. The CDR3 protein is CAISGTGNTGELFF. The DNA for the CDR3 is TGTGCCATCAGTGGGACAGGGAACACCGGGGAGCTGTTTTTT.

The V call is TRBV5-1, the J call TRBJ2-1, with D possibly being TRBD2 (6 bases). In germline, CDR1 is SGHRS, CDR2 YFSETQ. V lost 4 bases to trimming and J lost 7 bases, with 12 bases between them. The CDR3 length is 13 residues. CDR3 coding DNA: TGCGCCAGCAGCCACGGGACTCCGAATGAGCAGTTCTTC. Protein: CASSHGTPNEQFF.

The chain couples TRBV7-9 to TRBJ1-2, with 10 nucleotides matching TRBD1. J gave up 8 bases and V 5 bases, and 5 bases lay outside the gene matches. The germline V gene encodes CDR1 SEHNR and CDR2 FQNEAQ (reference sequence). This CDR3 spans 13 amino acids. This CDR3 reads CASSRTGGEGYTF. As DNA, the CDR3 is TGTGCCAGCAGCCGGACAGGGGGAGAAGGCTACACCTTC.

The chain links TRBV21-1 to TRBJ1-2. TRBV21-1 is assigned pseudogene status. The CDR3 consists of 15 residues. The CDR3 DNA reads as TGTGCCAGCAGCAAAGACGGGGTCAGGTTTTTAGGCTACACCTTC. The encoded protein is CASSKDGVRFLGYTF.

In its sample, this clone was seen a few times. The chain joins TRBV7-9 to TRBJ1-5; D gene uncertain. The CDR3 consists of 12 residues. Between the trimmed V and J ends, which lost 4 bases and 10 bases, there was a span of 11 bases. Germline V gene sequence: CDR1 SEHNR, CDR2 FQNEAQ (reference sequence). CDR3: CASSSPGGPQHF. CDR3 nucleotides: TGTGCCAGCAGCTCCCCCGGAGGACCCCAGCATTTT.

CDR3 sequence (DNA): TGTGCCAGCAGCTTAGAAGTCTCTGGGGCCAACGTCCTGACTTTC. It codes for CASSLEVSGANVLTF. The V gene is TRBV7-2, the J gene TRBJ2-6, with unresolved D. The V gene lost 1 base and the J gene lost 0 bases, with 4 bases spanning the gap. Germline-derived CDR1 and CDR2 are SGHTA and FQGNSA. The CDR3 is made up of 15 amino acids.

This chain links TRBV18 with TRBJ2-7; TRBD2 agrees at 7 bases. Germline CDR1 reads KGHSH; CDR2 reads LQKENI. This CDR3 contains 14 residues. J lost 3 bases, V lost 3 bases, and 5 bases had no gene match. CDR3 residues: CASSPTSHDYEQYF. CDR3 in DNA: TGTGCCAGCTCACCGACTAGCCACGACTACGAGCAGTACTTC.

The V call is TRBV19, the J call TRBJ2-5, with D uncertain. Germline CDR1 is LNHDA and CDR2 is SQIVND (reference sequence). The germline V and J ends were trimmed by 3 bases and 2 bases, with 10 bases remaining between them. The CDR3 extends over 14 amino acids. As DNA, the CDR3 is TGTGCCAGTAGTATGTTTGCGGTACAAGAGACCCAGTACTTC. It translates to CASSMFAVQETQYF.

This clone appeared once. This chain uses TRBV15 with TRBJ1-4; D not certain. CDR3 size: 14 residues. The V end lost 2 bases, the J end lost 3 bases, and 7 bases lay between the germline ends. CDR1 LNHNV and CDR2 YYDKDF come from the germline V gene (reference sequence). The CDR3 DNA is TGTGCCACCAGCAGATGGTCCGCTAATGAAAAACTGTTTTTT. This translates into CATSRWSANEKLFF.

Written as DNA, the CDR3 is TGTGCCAGCAGCTTCTCCCCCACAGATACGCAGTATTTT. The encoded protein is CASSFSPTDTQYF. The rearrangement uses TRBV7-3 and TRBJ2-3; D gene unclear. Trimming took 3 bases from V and 2 from J, leaving 6 bases between them. The CDR3 totals 13 residues. CDR1 and CDR2 from the germline V gene are SGHTA and FQGTGA.

The chain recombines TRBV5-5 with TRBJ1-2, with unresolved D. V shed 4 bases and J shed 8 bases, with 15 bases lying between them. The germline V gene encodes CDR1 SGHKS and CDR2 YYEKEE (reference sequence). The CDR3 length is 13 residues. The CDR3 spells CASSRRAQPGYTF. DNA for the CDR3: TGTGCCAGCAGCCGGAGGGCACAGCCAGGCTACACCTTC.

The gene calls are TRBV13 and TRBJ2-7; 13 positions agree with TRBD2. The CDR3 spans 16 residues. V was clipped by 6 bases and J by 4 bases; unmatched bases: 9. Germline V lookup: CDR1 PRHDT, CDR2 FYEKMQ (reference sequence). CDR3 residues: CASRRSGTSGKYEQYF. The CDR3 DNA is TGTGCCAGCAGACGCTCCGGGACTAGCGGGAAATACGAGCAGTACTTC.

This chain connects TRBV6-1 to TRBJ2-1; tentatively, D is TRBD2 (6 bases). Looked up from germline, CDR1 is MNHNS and CDR2 is SASEGT. Trimming shortened V by 2 bases and J by 0 bases, and 11 bases separated the two germline ends. The CDR3 extends over 16 amino acids. CDR3 DNA sequence: TGTGCCAGCAGTGAAAGGGGTAGCGGCTCCTACAATGAGCAGTTCTTC. Its translation is CASSERGSGSYNEQFF.

The chain employs TRBV5-1 and TRBJ2-3; possibly TRBD2 for D (5 bases). The CDR3 runs to 14 residues. Between the trimmed V and J ends, which lost 4 bases and 9 bases, there was a span of 18 bases. Germline V CDR1 and CDR2: SGHRS, YFSETQ. The CDR3 loop reads CASSPEAHRGTQYF. The CDR3 DNA reads TGCGCCAGCAGCCCGGAAGCCCACCGAGGGACGCAGTATTTT.

This clone was picked up one time. The rearrangement joins TRBV6-1 to TRBJ2-2; 7 nucleotides line up with TRBD1. The CDR3 extends over 18 amino acids. CDR1 and CDR2 (germline): MNHNS, SASEGT. The V and J ends lost 4 bases and 4 bases, in that order; junction bases with no gene match: 15. CDR3 region: CASSALVRDRVFTGELFF. DNA of the CDR3: TGTGCCAGCAGTGCTCTTGTGAGAGACAGGGTGTTCACCGGGGAGCTGTTTTTT.

The gene calls are TRBV5-8 and TRBJ1-1; 9 positions match TRBD1. Germline CDR1 SGHTS, CDR2 YDEGEE. CDR3 length equals 16 residues. J gave up 3 bases and V 4 bases, and 10 bases lay outside the gene matches. CDR3 region: CASSTFRQGEDTEAFF. DNA of the CDR3: TGTGCCAGCAGCACGTTCCGACAGGGGGAAGACACTGAAGCTTTCTTT.

The rearrangement joins TRBV2 to TRBJ2-3; perhaps TRBD2 as D (6 bases). Trimming removed 0 bases from V and 0 bases from J, with 10 bases in between. In germline, CDR1 is SNHLY, CDR2 FYNNEI. The CDR3 length is 16 residues. The CDR3 DNA sequence: TGTGCCAGCAGTGAAGCGCTTGGGAGGAGCACAGATACGCAGTATTTT. The encoded protein is CASSEALGRSTDTQYF. Full variable domain (outside the CDR3, taken from reference TRBV2 and TRBJ2-3): EPEVTQTPSHQVTQMGQEVILRCVPISNHLYFYWYRQILGQKVEFLVSFYNNEISEKSEIFDDQFSVERPDGSNFTLKIRSTKLEDSAMYFCASSEALGRSTDTQYFGPGTRLTVL.

The rearrangement links TRBV2 to TRBJ2-2; 9 bases match TRBD2. The CDR3 contains 14 residues. V was clipped by 3 bases and J by 6 bases; unmatched bases: 2. From germline, CDR1 is SNHLY and CDR2 FYNNEI. CDR3 residues: CASSDSGSAGELFF. As DNA, the CDR3 is TGTGCCAGCAGTGATAGCGGGAGCGCCGGGGAGCTGTTTTTT.